This T cell receptor (beta chain) derives from a study of blood T cell repertoires in COVID-19. Looking at the study overall: Spain, Italy and the United States supplied samples that represented acute and convalescent COVID-19. The analysed material was cDNA or gDNA that came from T cells, B-cell-depleted T cells, or PBMCs.

This clone showed up just a few times. Per the study methods: Using reference gene primer amplification, nucleated cell counts were estimated. Libraries were prepared by immunoSEQ multiplex PCR; TCRdb keeps only in-frame clonotypes and omits some of them. That table gives V, J and clone size, and the DNA gave D and trimming. Among 170,000 or so clones listed, about 80% were seen once. Germline trimming cut 8 bases from V and 4 bases from J; bases unmatched to any gene: 7. Germline CDR1 MNHEY, CDR2 SMNVEV (reference sequence). CDR3 length: 14 amino acids. This clonotype was obtained from a human donor in a cohort sampled during active COVID-19. The chain has TRBV27 and TRBJ2-1; 8 positions match TRBD2. The sequenced sample was peripheral blood. CDR3 coding DNA: TGTGCCAGCCGCGGGGGGCCCTCTTACAATGAGCAGTTCTTC. Its translation: CASRGGPSYNEQFF.